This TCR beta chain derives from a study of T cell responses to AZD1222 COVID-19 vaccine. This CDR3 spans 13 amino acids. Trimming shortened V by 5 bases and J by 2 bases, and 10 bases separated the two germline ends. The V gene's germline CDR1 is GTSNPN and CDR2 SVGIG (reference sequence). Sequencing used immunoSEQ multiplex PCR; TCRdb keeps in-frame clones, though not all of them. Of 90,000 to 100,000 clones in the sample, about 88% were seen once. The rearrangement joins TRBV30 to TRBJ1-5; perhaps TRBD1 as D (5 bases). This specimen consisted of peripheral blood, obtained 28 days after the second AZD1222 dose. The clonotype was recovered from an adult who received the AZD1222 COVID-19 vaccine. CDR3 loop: CAWGTGGNQPQHF. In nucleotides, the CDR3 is TGTGCCTGGGGTACAGGAGGCAATCAGCCCCAGCATTTT.